These 7 T cell receptor beta chains originate from one sample sequenced in a study of human T cells and chemical hapten exposure. TCRdb re-called the RACE reads with MiXCR, one entry per CDR3 protein. This table holds 380,000 or so distinct CDR3 sequences, about 5% found once. Time point denoted: pre-sensitization, week 0. Noted treatment: therapeutic diphenylcyclopropenone sensitization with weekly scalp DPC. The material was whole blood, obtained in connection with sensitization to the hapten diphenylcyclopropenone (DPC). The origin of the receptors is a woman aged 18-29 years with alopecia areata. Some clones in this sample may be carry-over from other donors' samples.

This clonotype was seen at least ten times. The V call is TRBV7-2, the J call TRBJ1-1; D gene unclear. V was pared by 1 base and J by 1 base, with 10 bases between. The CDR3 runs 15 residues. Per germline, CDR1 SGHTA and CDR2 FQGNSA. For the CDR3, the DNA is TGTGCCAGCAGCTTAGAATCCAGTCGGAACACTGAAGCTTTCTTT. Amino acids: CASSLESSRNTEAFF.

The rearrangement links TRBV9 to TRBJ1-1; D remains ambiguous. Germline V gene data show CDR1 as SGDLS and CDR2 as YYNGEE. CDR3 length: 14 residues. V was cut by 2 bases and J by 4 bases, with 12 bases left in between. In DNA, the CDR3 is TGTGCCAGCAGCGTTATTAGGGAGAGCACTGAAGCTTTCTTT. This translates into CASSVIRESTEAFF.

This clonotype was counted at least ten times. The chain is built from TRBV5-1 and TRBJ2-5; 13 bases line up with TRBD2. J was trimmed by 2 bases and V by 4 bases; bases with no gene match: 8. CDR3 length: 17 residues. The V gene's germline CDR1 is SGHRS and CDR2 YFSETQ. CDR3 nucleotides: TGCGCCAGCAGCCCTATGACTAGCGGGGGGTTTCAAGAGACCCAGTACTTC. This codes for CASSPMTSGGFQETQYF.

The chain recombines TRBV6-5 with TRBJ1-2; D uncertain. The V end was cut by 8 bases, the J end by 2 bases, with 15 bases between. Germline CDR1 is MNHEY and CDR2 is SVGAGI. The CDR3 is 14 amino acids. CDR3 amino acids: CASGVQRNNYGYTF. In DNA, the CDR3 is TGTGCCAGCGGGGTCCAGAGAAACAACTATGGCTACACCTTC.

In this sample, this clonotype turned up a few times. The CDR3 DNA reads as TGTGCCAGCAGCCCATCCGGGGCGAACGAGCAGTACTTC. It specifies CASSPSGANEQYF. The chain employs TRBV27 and TRBJ2-7; either TRBD1 or TRBD2 may fit D (5 bases each). Trimming took off 6 bases at V and 5 bases at J, with 14 bases between the two ends. Germline V gives CDR1 MNHEY, CDR2 SMNVEV (reference sequence). CDR3 size: 13 residues.

This clonotype appeared many times. V usage is TRBV7-9 and J usage is TRBJ2-5; D not resolved. The CDR3 loop spans 15 amino acids. Germline assignment: CDR1 SEHNR and CDR2 FQNEAQ (reference sequence). Trimming removed 0 bases from V and 2 bases from J, with 10 bases in between. In DNA form, the CDR3 reads TGTGCCAGCAGCTTAGCGGCAGCTATACAAGAGACCCAGTACTTC. It codes for CASSLAAAIQETQYF. Complete variable domain (other parts from reference TRBV7-9 and TRBJ2-5): DTGVSQNPRHKITKRGQNVTFRCDPISEHNRLYWYRQTLGQGPEFLTYFQNEAQLEKSRLLSDRFSAERPKGSFSTLEIQRTEQGDSAMYLCASSLAAAIQETQYFGPGTRLLVL.

This clonotype showed up many times. The chain recombines TRBV25-1 with TRBJ2-3; 10 bases map to TRBD1. CDR1 and CDR2 (germline): MGHDK, SYGVNS. The CDR3 loop spans 18 amino acids. Trimming at V came to 3 bases and at J to 4 bases, leaving 13 bases not matched to a gene. CDR3 bases: TGTGCCAGCAGTGATCCCACCCCGGACAGGGGGGATCCAGATACGCAGTATTTT. Its translation is CASSDPTPDRGDPDTQYF.